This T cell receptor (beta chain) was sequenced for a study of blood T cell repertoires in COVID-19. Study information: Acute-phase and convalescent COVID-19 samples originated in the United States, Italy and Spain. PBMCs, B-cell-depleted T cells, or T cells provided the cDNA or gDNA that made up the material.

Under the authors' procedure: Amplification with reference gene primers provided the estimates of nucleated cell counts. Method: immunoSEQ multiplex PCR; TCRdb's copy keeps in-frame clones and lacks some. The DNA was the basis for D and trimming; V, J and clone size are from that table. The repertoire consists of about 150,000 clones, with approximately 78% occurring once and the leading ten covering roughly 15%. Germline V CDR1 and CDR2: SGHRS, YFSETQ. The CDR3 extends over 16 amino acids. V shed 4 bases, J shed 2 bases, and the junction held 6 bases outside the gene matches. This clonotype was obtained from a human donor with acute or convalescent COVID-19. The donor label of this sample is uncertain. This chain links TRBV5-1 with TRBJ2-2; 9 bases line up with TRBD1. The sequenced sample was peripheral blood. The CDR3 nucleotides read TGCGCCAGCAGCCTGTGGACAGGGGATAACACCGGGGAGCTGTTTTTT. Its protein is CASSLWTGDNTGELFF.